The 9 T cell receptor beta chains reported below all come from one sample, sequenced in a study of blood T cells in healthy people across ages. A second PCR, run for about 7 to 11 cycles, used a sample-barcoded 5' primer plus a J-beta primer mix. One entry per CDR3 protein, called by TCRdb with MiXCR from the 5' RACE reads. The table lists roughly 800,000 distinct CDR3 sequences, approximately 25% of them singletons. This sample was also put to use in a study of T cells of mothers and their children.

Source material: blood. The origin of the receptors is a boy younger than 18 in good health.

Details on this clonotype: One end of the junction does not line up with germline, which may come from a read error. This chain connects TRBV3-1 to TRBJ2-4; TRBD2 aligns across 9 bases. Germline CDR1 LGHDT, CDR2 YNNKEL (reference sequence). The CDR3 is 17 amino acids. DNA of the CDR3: TGTGCCAGCAGCCAAGATCAGACTAGCGGTTTGGGGAACATTCCGTACTTC. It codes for CASSQDQTSGLGNIPYF.

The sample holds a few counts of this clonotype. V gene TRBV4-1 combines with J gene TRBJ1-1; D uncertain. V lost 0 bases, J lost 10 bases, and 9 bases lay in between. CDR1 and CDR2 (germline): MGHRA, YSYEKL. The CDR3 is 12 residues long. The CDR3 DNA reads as TGCGCCAGCAGCCAAGACGGAGGCAGAGCTTTCTTT. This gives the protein CASSQDGGRAFF.

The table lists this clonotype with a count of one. The chain's CDR3 is CASSPGLGGNTEAFF. For the CDR3, the DNA is TGCGCCAGCAGCCCAGGGTTGGGGGGGAACACTGAAGCTTTCTTT. V is TRBV4-3 and J is TRBJ1-1; D may be TRBD1 (5 bases). Trimming took 4 bases from V and 1 from J, leaving 13 bases between them. This CDR3 spans 15 amino acids. From germline, CDR1 is LGHNA and CDR2 YSLEER.

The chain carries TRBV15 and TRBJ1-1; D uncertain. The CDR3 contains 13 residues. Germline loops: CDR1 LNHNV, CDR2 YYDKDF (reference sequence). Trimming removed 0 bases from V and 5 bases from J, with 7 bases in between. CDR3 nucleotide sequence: TGTGCCACCAGCAGAGATTCCCTAACTGAAGCTTTCTTT. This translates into CATSRDSLTEAFF.

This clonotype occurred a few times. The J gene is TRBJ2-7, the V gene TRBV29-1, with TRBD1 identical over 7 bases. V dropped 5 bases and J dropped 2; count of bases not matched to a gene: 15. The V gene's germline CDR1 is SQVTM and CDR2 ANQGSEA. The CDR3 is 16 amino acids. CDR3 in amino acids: CSVSDRVPNLPYEQYF. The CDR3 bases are TGCAGCGTTTCCGACAGGGTCCCTAACCTCCCCTACGAGCAGTACTTC.

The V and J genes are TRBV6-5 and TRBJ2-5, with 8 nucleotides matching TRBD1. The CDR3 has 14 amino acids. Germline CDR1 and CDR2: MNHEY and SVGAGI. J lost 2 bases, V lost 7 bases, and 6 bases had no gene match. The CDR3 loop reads CASKDREPQETQYF. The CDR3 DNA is TGTGCCAGCAAGGACAGGGAACCGCAAGAGACCCAGTACTTC.

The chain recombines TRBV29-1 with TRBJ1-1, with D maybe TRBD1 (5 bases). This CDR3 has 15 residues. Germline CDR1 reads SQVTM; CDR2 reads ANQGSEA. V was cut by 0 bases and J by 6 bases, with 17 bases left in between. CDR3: CSVEDGRGRFAEAFF. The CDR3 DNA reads TGCAGCGTTGAAGATGGTAGGGGCAGGTTCGCTGAAGCTTTCTTT.

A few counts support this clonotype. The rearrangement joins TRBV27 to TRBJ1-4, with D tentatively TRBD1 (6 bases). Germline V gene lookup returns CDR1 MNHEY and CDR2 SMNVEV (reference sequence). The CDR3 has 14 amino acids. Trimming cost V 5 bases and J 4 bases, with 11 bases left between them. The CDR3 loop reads CASSLRGHNEKLFF. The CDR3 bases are TGTGCCAGCAGTCTCAGGGGACATAATGAAAAACTGTTTTTT.

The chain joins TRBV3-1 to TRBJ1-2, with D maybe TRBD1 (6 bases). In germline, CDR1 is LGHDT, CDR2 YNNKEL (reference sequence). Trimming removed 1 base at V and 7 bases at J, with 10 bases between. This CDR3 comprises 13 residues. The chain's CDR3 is CASSQGQVTGYTF. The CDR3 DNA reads TGTGCCAGCAGCCAAGGACAGGTAACTGGCTACACCTTC.